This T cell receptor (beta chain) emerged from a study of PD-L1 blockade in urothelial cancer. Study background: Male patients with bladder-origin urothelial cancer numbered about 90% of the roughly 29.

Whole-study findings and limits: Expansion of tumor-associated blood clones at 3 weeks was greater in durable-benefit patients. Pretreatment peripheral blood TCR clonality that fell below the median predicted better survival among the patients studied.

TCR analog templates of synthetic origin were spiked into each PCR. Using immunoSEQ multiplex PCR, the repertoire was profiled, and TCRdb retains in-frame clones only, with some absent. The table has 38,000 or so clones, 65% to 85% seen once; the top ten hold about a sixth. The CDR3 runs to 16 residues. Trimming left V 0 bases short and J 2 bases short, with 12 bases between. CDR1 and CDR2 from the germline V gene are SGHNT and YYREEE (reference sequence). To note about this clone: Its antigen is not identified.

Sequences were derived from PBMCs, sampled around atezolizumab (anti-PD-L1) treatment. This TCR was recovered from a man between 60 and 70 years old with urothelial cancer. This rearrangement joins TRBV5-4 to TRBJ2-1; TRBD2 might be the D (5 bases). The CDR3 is CASSLGVGSTYNEQFF. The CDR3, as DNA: TGTGCCAGCAGCTTGGGAGTGGGGAGCACCTACAATGAGCAGTTCTTC.